Given below is one T cell receptor (beta chain) in context. Its target is unknown. Sequence at one end of the junction differs from germline and may be a read error. This entry is derived from a study of CD8 T cells in ankylosing spondylitis. The length of the CDR3 is 13 residues. Germline loops: CDR1 DFQATT, CDR2 SNEGSKA (reference sequence). TCRdb itself ran the 5' RACE reads through MiXCR, one entry per CDR3 protein. Among about 390,000 distinct CDR3 sequences listed, about a fifth were seen once. Study-wide findings and caveats: Characteristic of ankylosing spondylitis blood, it appeared, was a TCR beta motif comprising several highly homologous variants.

This sequence was found in a male donor with ankylosing spondylitis. This chain connects TRBV20-1 to TRBJ2-3, with 10 positions matching TRBD2. The material sequenced was blood, either unsorted or a sorted T cell fraction (not recorded which). The CDR3 sequence: CSASGSEGDTQYF. CDR3 DNA sequence: TGCAGCGCTAGCGGGAGTGAGGGAGATACGCAGTATTTT.